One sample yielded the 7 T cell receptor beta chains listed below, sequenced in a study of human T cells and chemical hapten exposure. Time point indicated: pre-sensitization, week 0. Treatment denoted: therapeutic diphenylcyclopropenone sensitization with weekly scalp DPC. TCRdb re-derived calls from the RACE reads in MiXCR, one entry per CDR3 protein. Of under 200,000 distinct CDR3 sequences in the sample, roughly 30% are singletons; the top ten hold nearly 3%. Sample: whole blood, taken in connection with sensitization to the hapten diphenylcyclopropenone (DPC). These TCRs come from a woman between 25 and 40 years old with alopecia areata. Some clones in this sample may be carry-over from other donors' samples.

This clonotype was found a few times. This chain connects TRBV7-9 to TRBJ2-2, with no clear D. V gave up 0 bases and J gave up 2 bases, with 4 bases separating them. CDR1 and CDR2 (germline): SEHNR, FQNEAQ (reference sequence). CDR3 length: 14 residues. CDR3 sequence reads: CASSLADNTGELFF. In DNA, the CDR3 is TGTGCCAGCAGCTTAGCCGACAACACCGGGGAGCTGTTTTTT.

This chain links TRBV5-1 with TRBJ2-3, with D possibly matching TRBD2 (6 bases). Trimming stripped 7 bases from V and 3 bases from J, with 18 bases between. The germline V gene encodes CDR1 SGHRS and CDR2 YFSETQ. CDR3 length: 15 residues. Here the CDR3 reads CASWEGAGGTDTQYF. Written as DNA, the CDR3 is TGCGCCAGCTGGGAAGGAGCTGGAGGGACAGATACGCAGTATTTT.

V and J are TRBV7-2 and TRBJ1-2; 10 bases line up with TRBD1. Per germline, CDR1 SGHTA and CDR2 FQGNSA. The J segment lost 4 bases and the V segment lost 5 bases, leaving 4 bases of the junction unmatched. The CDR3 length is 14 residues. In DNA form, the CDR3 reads TGTGCCAGCAGCCCCTGGACAGGGGGCTATGGCTACACCTTC. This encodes CASSPWTGGYGYTF.

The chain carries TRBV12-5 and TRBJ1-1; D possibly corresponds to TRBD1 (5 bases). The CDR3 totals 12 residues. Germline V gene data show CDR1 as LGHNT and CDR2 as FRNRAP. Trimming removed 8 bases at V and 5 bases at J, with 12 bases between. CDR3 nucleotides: TGTGCTAGTCGGGGGGGGAGTACTGAAGCTTTCTTT. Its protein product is CASRGGSTEAFF.

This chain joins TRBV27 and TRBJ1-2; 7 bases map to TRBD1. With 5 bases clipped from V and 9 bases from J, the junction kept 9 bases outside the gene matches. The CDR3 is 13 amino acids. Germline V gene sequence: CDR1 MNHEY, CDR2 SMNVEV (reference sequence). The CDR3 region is CASSGRTGMSYTF. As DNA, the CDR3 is TGTGCCAGCAGTGGCCGGACAGGAATGAGCTACACCTTC.

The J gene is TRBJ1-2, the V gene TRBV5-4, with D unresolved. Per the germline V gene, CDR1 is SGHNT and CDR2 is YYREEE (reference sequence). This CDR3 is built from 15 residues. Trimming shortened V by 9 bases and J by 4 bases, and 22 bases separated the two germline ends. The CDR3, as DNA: TGTGCCACCCTCGACCGGAGAAATCCCGGCTATGGCTACACCTTC. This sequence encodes CATLDRRNPGYGYTF.

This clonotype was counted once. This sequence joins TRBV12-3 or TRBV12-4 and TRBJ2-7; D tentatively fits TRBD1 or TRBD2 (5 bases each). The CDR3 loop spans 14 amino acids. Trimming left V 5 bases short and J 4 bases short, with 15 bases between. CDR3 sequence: CASSPRDGDYEQYF. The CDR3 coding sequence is TGTGCCAGCAGTCCACGGGACGGCGATTACGAGCAGTACTTC.